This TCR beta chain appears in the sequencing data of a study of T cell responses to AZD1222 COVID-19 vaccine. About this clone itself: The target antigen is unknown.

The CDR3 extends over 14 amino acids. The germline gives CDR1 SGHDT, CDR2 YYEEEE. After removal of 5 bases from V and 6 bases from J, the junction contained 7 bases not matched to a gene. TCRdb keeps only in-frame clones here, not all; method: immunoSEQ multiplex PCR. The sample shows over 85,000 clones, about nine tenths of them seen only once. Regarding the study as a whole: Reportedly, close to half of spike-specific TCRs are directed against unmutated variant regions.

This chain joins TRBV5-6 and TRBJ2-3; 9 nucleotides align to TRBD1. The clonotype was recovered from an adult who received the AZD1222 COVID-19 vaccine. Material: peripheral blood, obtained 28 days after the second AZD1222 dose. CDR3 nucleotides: TGTGCCAGCAGGACAGGGGGGAACCCGGATACGCAGTATTTT. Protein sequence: CASRTGGNPDTQYF.